Listed below are T cell receptor beta chains from one sample, sequenced in a study of blood T cell repertoires in COVID-19. TCRdb's table, derived via immunoSEQ multiplex PCR, lists solely in-frame clones and lacks some. Seen here are about 300,000 clones, approximately 84% observed once, and the top ten hold almost 1.5%. Sequenced input: peripheral blood. The origin of the receptors is a human donor with COVID-19, enrolled during active disease. The donor label of this sample is uncertain. Both conserved end residues are part of each CDR3. The D gene is left open where the match is weak. Clone size is shown for a subset of rows, as once, few, many or a class of expanded clone.

V	D	J	size	DNA	CDR3
TRBV2	TRBD1	TRBJ1-5	once	TGTGCCAGCACTCCGGACAGGGGGCATGATCAGCCCCAGCATTTT	CASTPDRGHDQPQHF
TRBV21-1	-	TRBJ1-5	-	TGTGCCAGAACAGGGGGCTCAGTTGAGCCCCAGCATTTT	CARTGGSVEPQHF
TRBV18	-	TRBJ2-5	-	TGTACTTACCAAGAGACCCAGTACTTC	CTYQETQYF
TRBV7-6	TRBD2	TRBJ2-1	-	TGTGCCAGCAGCTCGAGGACTAGCTCGCACAATGAGCAGTTCTTC	CASSSRTSSHNEQFF
TRBV12-3/TRBV12-4	-	TRBJ2-3	-	TGTGCCAGCAGAAGAGGCACAGATACGCAGTATTTT	CASRRGTDTQYF
TRBV11-3	-	TRBJ2-5	-	TGTGCCAGCAGCCTAGGGGGGACAGCGGACCAAGAGACCCAGTACTTC	CASSLGGTADQETQYF
TRBV5-1	-	TRBJ2-1	-	TGCGCCAGCAGCTTGGGACTAGTGGGAAATGAGCAGTTCTTC	CASSLGLVGNEQFF
TRBV2	-	TRBJ2-3	-	TGTGCCAGCAGTGGACAGGGAGGAACAGATACGCAGTATTTT	CASSGQGGTDTQYF
TRBV2	TRBD2	TRBJ2-1	-	TGTGCCAGCAGTGACGTAGCGGGAGTACCCTACAATGAGCAGTTCTTC	CASSDVAGVPYNEQFF
TRBV19	-	TRBJ1-1	-	TGTGCCAGTAGGAGTACAGGGAGTACTGAAGCTTTCTTT	CASRSTGSTEAFF
TRBV7-8	TRBD2	TRBJ2-1	-	TGTGCCAGCAGCTCCCCTAGGGCTAGCGGGTACAATGAGCAGTTCTTC	CASSSPRASGYNEQFF
TRBV5-5	TRBD1	TRBJ1-1	once	TGTGCCAGCACCCTTCTGGACAGGGTGAACACTGAAGCTTTCTTT	CASTLLDRVNTEAFF
TRBV10-2	TRBD2	TRBJ2-3	few	TGCGCCAGCAGTACTAGCGGGAGGGCAGATACGCAGTATTTT	CASSTSGRADTQYF
TRBV5-4	-	TRBJ1-1	-	TGTGCCAGCAGCCCCCTTCCGGGGGGCTTGAACACTGAAGCTTTCTTT	CASSPLPGGLNTEAFF
TRBV6-1	TRBD2	TRBJ2-7	-	TGTGCCAGCAGTCAGCCCCCGGGGGGGTACGAGCAGTACTTC	CASSQPPGGYEQYF
TRBV28	TRBD2	TRBJ2-2	-	TGTGCCAGCAGTTCCCCCAGGGTAGCGGGAGGGCCCGGGGAGCTGTTTTTT	CASSSPRVAGGPGELFF
TRBV28	-	TRBJ1-2	-	TGTGCCAGCAGATTGTCCCTTGGGGCAGGGTACGGCTACACCTTC	CASRLSLGAGYGYTF
TRBV7-3	TRBD1	TRBJ1-2	-	TGTGCCAGCAGCTTATCCGGACAGGGAGGAGGCTATGGCTACACCTTC	CASSLSGQGGGYGYTF
TRBV20-1	-	TRBJ2-7	few	TGCAGTGCTAGTCCCTCTTCCTACGAGCAGTACTTC	CSASPSSYEQYF
TRBV29-1	-	TRBJ1-3	-	TGCAGTGCCCTAGAGGGAAACACCATATATTTT	CSALEGNTIYF
TRBV10-1	-	TRBJ1-5	-	TGCGCCAGCAGTGAGGCCTACTCCCATCAGCCCCAGCATTTT	CASSEAYSHQPQHF
TRBV28	TRBD1	TRBJ1-2	few	TGTGCCAGTAACCGGGACAGGGGGGTGAATGGCTACACCTTC	CASNRDRGVNGYTF
TRBV5-1	-	TRBJ2-2	-	TGCGCCACCTCTGGGGTAACAGGTACGAACACCGGGGAGCTGTTTTTT	CATSGVTGTNTGELFF
TRBV11-2	-	TRBJ2-7	once	TGTGCCAGCAGCTTAGATCCAGGGGCCTACGAGCAGTACTTC	CASSLDPGAYEQYF
TRBV19	TRBD2	TRBJ2-3	-	TGTGCCAGTAGTATAACGGCTAGCGGGAGGGCAAAACCAGATACGCAGTATTTT	CASSITASGRAKPDTQYF
TRBV5-1	TRBD1	TRBJ2-1	-	TGCGCCAGCAGGAGTACGGGACAGCAGGACAATGAGCAGTTCTTC	CASRSTGQQDNEQFF
TRBV5-4	-	TRBJ2-3	-	TGTGCCAGCAGCTCAAACACAGATACGCAGTATTTT	CASSSNTDTQYF
TRBV28	TRBD1	TRBJ2-1	-	TGTCGAGCGGGGACAGGGACGTTCAATGAGCAGTTCTTC	CRAGTGTFNEQFF
TRBV30	-	TRBJ2-7	-	TGTGCCTGGAGTTCGGGAGCCTCCTACGAGCAGTACTTC	CAWSSGASYEQYF
TRBV6-2/TRBV6-3	TRBD1	TRBJ2-3	-	TGTGCCAGCAGTTATCGCACCGGGACAGCATTAACCACAGATACGCAGTATTTT	CASSYRTGTALTTDTQYF
TRBV4-3	-	TRBJ2-7	-	TGCGCCAGCAGCCAAGAGGCCCCAGGGCGCGGGCAGTACTTC	CASSQEAPGRGQYF
TRBV10-3	-	TRBJ1-6	-	TGTGCCATCAGTGAGTCGAGACAGTCCTCCTATAATTCACCCCTCCACTTT	CAISESRQSSYNSPLHF
TRBV2	TRBD2	TRBJ2-3	-	TGTGCCAGCAGTGAAGCGGTAGCGGGCGGGGCAGATACGCAGTATTTT	CASSEAVAGGADTQYF
TRBV5-6	-	TRBJ1-5	-	TGTGCCAGCAGCTTCATGACGGGTCAGCCCCAGCATTTT	CASSFMTGQPQHF
TRBV6-5	TRBD1	TRBJ1-2	-	TGTGCCAGCAGCCCCTTGACAGGGTCTTATGGCTACACCTTC	CASSPLTGSYGYTF
TRBV4-1	TRBD2	TRBJ2-2	-	TGCGCCAGCAGCCAGGGGACTAGCCCTAACACCGGGGAGCTGTTTTTT	CASSQGTSPNTGELFF
TRBV24-1	-	TRBJ2-1	-	TGTGCCACCAGGCCTGCAGGGGAAAGCAATGAGCAGTTCTTC	CATRPAGESNEQFF
TRBV7-8	-	TRBJ1-2	few	TGTGCCAGCAGCTTAGCAGGGGACTATGGCTACACCTTC	CASSLAGDYGYTF
TRBV5-1	TRBD1	TRBJ2-7	-	TGCGCCAGCAGCTTGCGGGCCCCCGGGACAGGGGTCGCATACGAGCAGTACTTC	CASSLRAPGTGVAYEQYF
TRBV3-1/TRBV3-2	-	TRBJ1-5	once	TGTGCCAGCAGCCCGGCAGGGTGGCAGCCCCAGCATTTT	CASSPAGWQPQHF
TRBV7-2	TRBD1	TRBJ2-7	-	TGTGCCAGCAGCTCAAGGGACAGGGGGCTCGAGCAGTACTTC	CASSSRDRGLEQYF
TRBV6-2/TRBV6-3	TRBD2	TRBJ2-7	-	TGTGCCAGCAGTGGGTTAGCGGGAGGGTTCGAGCAGTACTTC	CASSGLAGGFEQYF
TRBV5-1	-	TRBJ2-3	once	TGCGCCAGCAGGAGCAGCACAGATACGCAGTATTTT	CASRSSTDTQYF
TRBV12-3/TRBV12-4	-	TRBJ1-1	-	TGTGCCAGCAGTTTTCGGGTGAACACTGAAGCTTTCTTT	CASSFRVNTEAFF
TRBV7-2	TRBD2	TRBJ2-1	-	TGTGCCAGCAGCTCATCACAGATAGCGGGAGGGTACAATGAGCAGTTCTTC	CASSSSQIAGGYNEQFF
TRBV7-8	-	TRBJ1-2	-	TGTGCCAGCAGCCCCGGGACTTATGGCTACACCTTC	CASSPGTYGYTF
TRBV7-9	TRBD1	TRBJ2-7	-	TGTGCCAGCAGCTTAGGACAGGGCGTCAACGAGCAGTACTTC	CASSLGQGVNEQYF
TRBV29-1	TRBD1	TRBJ2-1	-	TGCAGCGTTGGACGCGAGGACAGGGGTCACTTCTATAGCTCCTACAATGAGCAGTTCTTC	CSVGREDRGHFYSSYNEQFF
TRBV27	TRBD1	TRBJ1-4	-	TGTGCCAGCAGGGTACAGGGGGCTGGAGAAAAACTGTTTTTT	CASRVQGAGEKLFF